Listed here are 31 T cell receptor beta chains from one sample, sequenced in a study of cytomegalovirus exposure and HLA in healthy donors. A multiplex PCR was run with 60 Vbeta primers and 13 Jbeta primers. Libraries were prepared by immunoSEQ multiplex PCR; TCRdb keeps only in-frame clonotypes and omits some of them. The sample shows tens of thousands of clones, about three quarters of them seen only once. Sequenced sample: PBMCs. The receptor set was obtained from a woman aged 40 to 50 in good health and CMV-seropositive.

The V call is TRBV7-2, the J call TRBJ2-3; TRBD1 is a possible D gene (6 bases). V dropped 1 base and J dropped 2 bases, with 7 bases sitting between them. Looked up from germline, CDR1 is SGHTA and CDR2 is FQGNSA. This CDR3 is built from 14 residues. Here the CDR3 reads CASSLDRATDTQYF. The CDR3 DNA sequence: TGTGCCAGCAGCTTAGACAGGGCCACAGATACGCAGTATTTT.

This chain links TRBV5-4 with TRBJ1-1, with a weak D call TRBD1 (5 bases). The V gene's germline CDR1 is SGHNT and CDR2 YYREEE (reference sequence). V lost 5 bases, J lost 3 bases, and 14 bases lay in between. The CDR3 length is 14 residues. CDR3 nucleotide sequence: TGTGCCAGCAGATCGAACAGGAGGGACACTGAAGCTTTCTTT. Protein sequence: CASRSNRRDTEAFF.

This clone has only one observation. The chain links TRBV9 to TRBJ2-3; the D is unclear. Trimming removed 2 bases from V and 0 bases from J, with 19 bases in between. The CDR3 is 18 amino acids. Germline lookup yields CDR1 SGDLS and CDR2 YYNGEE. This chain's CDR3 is CASSVLGAARLSTDTQYF. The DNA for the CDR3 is TGTGCCAGCAGCGTTTTAGGAGCTGCAAGACTTAGCACAGATACGCAGTATTTT.

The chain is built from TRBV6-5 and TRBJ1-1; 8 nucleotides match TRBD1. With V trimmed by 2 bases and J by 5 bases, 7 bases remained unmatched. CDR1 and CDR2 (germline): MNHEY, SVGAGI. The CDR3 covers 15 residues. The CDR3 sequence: CASSYTSGTGTEAFF. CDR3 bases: TGTGCCAGCAGTTACACCTCCGGGACAGGAACTGAAGCTTTCTTT.

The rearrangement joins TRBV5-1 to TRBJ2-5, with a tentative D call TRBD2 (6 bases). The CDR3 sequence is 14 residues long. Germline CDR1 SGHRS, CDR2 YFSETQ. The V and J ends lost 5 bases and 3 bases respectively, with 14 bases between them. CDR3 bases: TGCGCCAGCAGGACCGGGACTGTCGAAGAGACCCAGTACTTC. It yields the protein CASRTGTVEETQYF. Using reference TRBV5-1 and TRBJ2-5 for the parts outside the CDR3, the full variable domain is KAGVTQTPRYLIKTRGQQVTLSCSPISGHRSVSWYQQTPGQGLQFLFEYFSETQRNKGNFPGRFSGRQFSNSRSEMNVSTLELGDSALYLCASRTGTVEETQYFGPGTRLLVL.

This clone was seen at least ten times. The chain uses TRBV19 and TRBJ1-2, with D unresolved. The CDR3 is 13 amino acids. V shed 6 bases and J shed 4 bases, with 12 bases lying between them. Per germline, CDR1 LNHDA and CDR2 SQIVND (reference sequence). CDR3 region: CASREQPFYGYTF. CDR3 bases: TGTGCCAGTAGAGAACAGCCTTTCTATGGCTACACCTTC.

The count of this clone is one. CDR3 amino acids: CASSLTGTLYEQYF. For the CDR3, the DNA is TGTGCCAGCAGTTTAACCGGGACACTCTACGAGCAGTACTTC. V usage is TRBV13 and J usage is TRBJ2-7; D possibly corresponds to TRBD1 (6 bases). V lost 6 bases and J lost 3, with 15 bases in between. In germline, CDR1 is PRHDT, CDR2 FYEKMQ (reference sequence). CDR3 size: 14 residues. Supplemented by reference TRBV13 and TRBJ2-7, the full variable domain reads AAGVIQSPRHLIKEKRETATLKCYPIPRHDTVYWYQQGPGQDPQFLISFYEKMQSDKGSIPDRFSAQQFSDYHSELNMSSLELGDSALYFCASSLTGTLYEQYFGPGTRLTVT.

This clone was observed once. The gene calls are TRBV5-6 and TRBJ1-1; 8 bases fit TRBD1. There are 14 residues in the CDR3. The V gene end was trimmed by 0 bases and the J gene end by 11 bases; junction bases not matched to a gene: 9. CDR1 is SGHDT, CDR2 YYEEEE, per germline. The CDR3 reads CASSLGAQGASAFF. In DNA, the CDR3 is TGTGCCAGCAGCTTGGGCGCCCAGGGGGCTAGTGCTTTCTTT.

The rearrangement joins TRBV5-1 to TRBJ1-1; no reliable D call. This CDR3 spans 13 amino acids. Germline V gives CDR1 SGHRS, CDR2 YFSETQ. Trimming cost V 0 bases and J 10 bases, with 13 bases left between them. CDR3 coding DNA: TGCGCCAGCAGCTTGGGGGAGAGGAGAGGAGCTTTCTTT. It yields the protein CASSLGERRGAFF.

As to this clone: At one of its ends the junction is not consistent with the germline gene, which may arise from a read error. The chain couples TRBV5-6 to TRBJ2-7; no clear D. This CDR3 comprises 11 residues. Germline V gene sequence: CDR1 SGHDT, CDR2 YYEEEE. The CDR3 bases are TGTGCCAGCAGCTTGGGGTACGGGCAGTACTTC. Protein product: CASSLGYGQYF.

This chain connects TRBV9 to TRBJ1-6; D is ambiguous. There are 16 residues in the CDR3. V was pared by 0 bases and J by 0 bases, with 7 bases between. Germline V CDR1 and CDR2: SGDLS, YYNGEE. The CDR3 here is CASSVGTSSYNSPLHF. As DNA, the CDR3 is TGTGCCAGCAGCGTAGGTACCAGCTCCTATAATTCACCCCTCCACTTT.

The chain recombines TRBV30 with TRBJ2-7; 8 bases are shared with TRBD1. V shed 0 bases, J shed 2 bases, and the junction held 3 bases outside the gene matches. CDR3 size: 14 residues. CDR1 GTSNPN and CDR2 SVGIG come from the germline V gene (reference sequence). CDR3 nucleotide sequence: TGTGCCTGGAGTGTTGGCAGGGGGCCCTACGAGCAGTACTTC. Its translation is CAWSVGRGPYEQYF. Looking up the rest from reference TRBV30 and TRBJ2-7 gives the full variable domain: SQTIHQWPATLVQPVGSPLSLECTVEGTSNPNLYWYRQAAGRGLQLLFYSVGIGQISSEVPQNLSASRPQDRQFILSSKKLLLSDSGFYLCAWSVGRGPYEQYFGPGTRLTVT.

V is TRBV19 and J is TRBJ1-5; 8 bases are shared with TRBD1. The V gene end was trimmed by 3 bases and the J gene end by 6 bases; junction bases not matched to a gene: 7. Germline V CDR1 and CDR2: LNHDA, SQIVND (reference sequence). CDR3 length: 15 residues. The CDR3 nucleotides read TGTGCCAGTAGTATCGTACGGACAGGGTTTCAGCCCCAGCATTTT. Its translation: CASSIVRTGFQPQHF.

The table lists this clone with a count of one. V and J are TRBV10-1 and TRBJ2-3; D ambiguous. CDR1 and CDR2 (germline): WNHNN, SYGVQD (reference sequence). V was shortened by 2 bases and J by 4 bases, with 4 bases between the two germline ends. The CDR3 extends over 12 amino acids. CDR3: CASSESADTQYF. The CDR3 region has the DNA TGCGCCAGCAGTGAGAGCGCAGATACGCAGTATTTT.

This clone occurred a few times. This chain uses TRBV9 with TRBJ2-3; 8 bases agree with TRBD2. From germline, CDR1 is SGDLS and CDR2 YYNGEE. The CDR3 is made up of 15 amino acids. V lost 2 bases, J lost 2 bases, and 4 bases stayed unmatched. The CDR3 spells CASSVLAGNTDTQYF. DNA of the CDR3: TGTGCCAGCAGCGTCCTAGCGGGTAACACAGATACGCAGTATTTT.

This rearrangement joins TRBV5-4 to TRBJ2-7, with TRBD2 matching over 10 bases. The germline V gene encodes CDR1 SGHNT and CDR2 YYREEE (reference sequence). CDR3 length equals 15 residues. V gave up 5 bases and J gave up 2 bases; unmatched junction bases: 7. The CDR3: CASRAASGGTYEQYF. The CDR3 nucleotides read TGTGCCAGCAGGGCGGCTAGCGGGGGTACCTACGAGCAGTACTTC.

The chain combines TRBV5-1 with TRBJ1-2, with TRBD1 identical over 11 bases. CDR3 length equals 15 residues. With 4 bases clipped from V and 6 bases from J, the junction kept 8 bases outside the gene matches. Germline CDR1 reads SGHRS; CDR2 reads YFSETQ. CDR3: CASSPTGTGGNGYTF. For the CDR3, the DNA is TGCGCCAGCAGCCCCACCGGGACAGGGGGAAATGGCTACACCTTC.

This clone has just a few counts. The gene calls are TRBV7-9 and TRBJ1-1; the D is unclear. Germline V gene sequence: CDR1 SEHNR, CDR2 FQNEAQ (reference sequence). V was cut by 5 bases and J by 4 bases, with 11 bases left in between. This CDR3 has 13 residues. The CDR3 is CASSNPSGTEAFF. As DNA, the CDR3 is TGTGCCAGCAGCAACCCGAGTGGCACTGAAGCTTTCTTT.

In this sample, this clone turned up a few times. In DNA, the CDR3 is TGTGCCAGCAGCGGAGGTGGACAGACCTATGGCTACACCTTC. Translation: CASSGGGQTYGYTF. This chain connects TRBV5-6 to TRBJ1-2; D may be TRBD1 (6 bases). Germline CDR1 SGHDT, CDR2 YYEEEE. With 4 bases removed from V and 4 bases from J, the gap between germline ends came to 14 bases. The CDR3 extends over 14 amino acids.

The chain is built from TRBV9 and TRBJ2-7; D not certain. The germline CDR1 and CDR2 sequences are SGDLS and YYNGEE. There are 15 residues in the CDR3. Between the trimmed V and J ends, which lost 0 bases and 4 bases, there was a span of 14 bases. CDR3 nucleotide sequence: TGTGCCAGCAGCGTAGGAATGGCTAGTGAGTACGAGCAGTACTTC. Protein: CASSVGMASEYEQYF.

CDR3 protein: CASSLESDTEAFF. For the CDR3, the DNA is TGTGCCAGCAGCTTAGAATCGGACACTGAAGCTTTCTTT. This chain connects TRBV11-3 to TRBJ1-1; D call uncertain. V lost 0 bases, J lost 3 bases, and 5 bases lay in between. Germline V CDR1 and CDR2: SGHNT, YENEEA. This CDR3 contains 13 residues.

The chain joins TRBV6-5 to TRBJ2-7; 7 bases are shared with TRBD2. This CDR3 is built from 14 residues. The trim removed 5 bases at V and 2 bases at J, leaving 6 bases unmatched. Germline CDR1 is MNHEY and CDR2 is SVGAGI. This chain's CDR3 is CASSPERGAYEQYF. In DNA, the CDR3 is TGTGCCAGCAGTCCGGAACGGGGGGCCTACGAGCAGTACTTC.

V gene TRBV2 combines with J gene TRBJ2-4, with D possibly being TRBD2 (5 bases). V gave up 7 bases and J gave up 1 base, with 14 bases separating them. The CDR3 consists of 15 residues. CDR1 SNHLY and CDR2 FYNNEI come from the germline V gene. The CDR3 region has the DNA TGTGCCAGCATCCTTGACTATGCCGCCAAAAACATTCAGTACTTC. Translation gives CASILDYAAKNIQYF.

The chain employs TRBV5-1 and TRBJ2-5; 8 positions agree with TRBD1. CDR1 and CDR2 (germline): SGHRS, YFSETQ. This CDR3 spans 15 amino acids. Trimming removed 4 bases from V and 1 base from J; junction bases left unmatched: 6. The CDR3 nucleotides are TGCGCCAGCAGCGTTGAGGGACAGGCCCAAGAGACCCAGTACTTC. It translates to CASSVEGQAQETQYF.

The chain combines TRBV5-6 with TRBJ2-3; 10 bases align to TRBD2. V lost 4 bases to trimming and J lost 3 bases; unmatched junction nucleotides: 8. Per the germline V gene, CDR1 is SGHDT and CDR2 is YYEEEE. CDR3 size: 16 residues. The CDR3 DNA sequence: TGTGCCAGCAGCCCCACCAGCGGGGGGGCAACAGATACGCAGTATTTT. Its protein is CASSPTSGGATDTQYF.

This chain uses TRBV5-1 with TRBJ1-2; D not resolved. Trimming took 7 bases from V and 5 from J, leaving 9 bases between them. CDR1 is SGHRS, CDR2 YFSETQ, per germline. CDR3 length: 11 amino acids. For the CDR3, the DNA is TGCGCCAGCGGCGACATTTATGGCTACACCTTC. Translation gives CASGDIYGYTF. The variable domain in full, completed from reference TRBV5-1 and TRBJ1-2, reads KAGVTQTPRYLIKTRGQQVTLSCSPISGHRSVSWYQQTPGQGLQFLFEYFSETQRNKGNFPGRFSGRQFSNSRSEMNVSTLELGDSALYLCASGDIYGYTFGSGTRLTVV.

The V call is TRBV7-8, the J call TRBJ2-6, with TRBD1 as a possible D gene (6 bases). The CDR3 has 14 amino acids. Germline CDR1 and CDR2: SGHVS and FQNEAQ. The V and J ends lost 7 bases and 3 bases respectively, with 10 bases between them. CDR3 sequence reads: CASTRGGGANVLTF. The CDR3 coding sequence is TGTGCCAGCACCCGAGGGGGTGGGGCCAACGTCCTGACTTTC. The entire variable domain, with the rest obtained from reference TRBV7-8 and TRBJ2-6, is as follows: GAGVSQSPRYKVAKRGQDVALRCDPISGHVSLFWYQQALGQGPEFLTYFQNEAQLDKSGLPSDRFFAERPEGSVSTLKIQRTQQEDSAVYLCASTRGGGANVLTFGAGSRLTVL.

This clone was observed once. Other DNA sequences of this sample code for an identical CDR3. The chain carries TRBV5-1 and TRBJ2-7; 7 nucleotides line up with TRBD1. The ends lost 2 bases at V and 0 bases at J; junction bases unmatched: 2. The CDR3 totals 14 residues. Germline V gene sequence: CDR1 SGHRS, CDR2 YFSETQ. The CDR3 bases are TGCGCCAGCAGCTTAGGGGGCAGCTCCTACGAGCAGTACTTC. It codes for CASSLGGSSYEQYF.

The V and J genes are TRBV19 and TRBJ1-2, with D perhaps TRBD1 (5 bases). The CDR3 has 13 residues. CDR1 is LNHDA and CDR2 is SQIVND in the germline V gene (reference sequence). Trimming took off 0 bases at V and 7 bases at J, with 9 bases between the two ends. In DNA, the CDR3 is TGTGCCAGTAGTATAGACCGCAGGGTTGGCTACACCTTC. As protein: CASSIDRRVGYTF.

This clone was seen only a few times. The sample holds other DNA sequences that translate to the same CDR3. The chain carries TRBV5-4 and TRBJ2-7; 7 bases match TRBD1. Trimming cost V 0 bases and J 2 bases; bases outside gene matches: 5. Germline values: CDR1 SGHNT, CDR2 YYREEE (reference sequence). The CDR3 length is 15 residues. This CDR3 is CASSLGQGQTYEQYF. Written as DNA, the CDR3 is TGTGCCAGCAGCTTGGGACAGGGCCAAACCTACGAGCAGTACTTC. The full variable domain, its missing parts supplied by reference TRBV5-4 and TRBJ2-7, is ETGVTQSPTHLIKTRGQQVTLRCSSQSGHNTVSWYQQALGQGPQFIFQYYREEENGRGNFPPRFSGLQFPNYSSELNVNALELDDSALYLCASSLGQGQTYEQYFGPGTRLTVT.

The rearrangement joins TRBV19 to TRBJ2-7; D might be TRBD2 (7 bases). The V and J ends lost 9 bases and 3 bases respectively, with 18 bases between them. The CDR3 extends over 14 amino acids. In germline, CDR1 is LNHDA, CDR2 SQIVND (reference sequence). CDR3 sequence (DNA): TGTGCCAGCTACCCGGGGGGCTCGATCTACGAGCAGTACTTC. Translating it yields CASYPGGSIYEQYF.